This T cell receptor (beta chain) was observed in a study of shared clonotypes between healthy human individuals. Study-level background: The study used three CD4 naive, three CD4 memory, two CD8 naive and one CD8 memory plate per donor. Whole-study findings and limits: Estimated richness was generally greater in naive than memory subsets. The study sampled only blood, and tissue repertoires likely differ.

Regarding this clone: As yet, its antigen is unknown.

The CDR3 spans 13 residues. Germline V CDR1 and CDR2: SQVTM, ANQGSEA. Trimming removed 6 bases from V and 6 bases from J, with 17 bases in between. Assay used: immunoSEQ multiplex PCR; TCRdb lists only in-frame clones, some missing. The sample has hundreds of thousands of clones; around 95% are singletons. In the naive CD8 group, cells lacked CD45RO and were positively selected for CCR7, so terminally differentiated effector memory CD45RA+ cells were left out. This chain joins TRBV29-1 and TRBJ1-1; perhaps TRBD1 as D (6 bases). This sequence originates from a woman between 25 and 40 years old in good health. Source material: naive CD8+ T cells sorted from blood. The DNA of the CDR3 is TGCAGCGTCGACTCGGGGGCGGGGGCTGAAGCTTTCTTT. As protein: CSVDSGAGAEAFF.